This TCR beta chain was profiled in a study of blood T cell repertoires in COVID-19. About the study: T cells, B-cell-depleted T cells, or PBMCs supplied cDNA or gDNA.

V shed 5 bases and J shed 8 bases, with 10 bases lying between them. Germline lookup yields CDR1 SGHVS and CDR2 FQNEAQ. The CDR3 is 13 residues long. Per the original methods: For nucleated cells, counts were estimated from reference gene primer amplification. The assay was immunoSEQ multiplex PCR, and TCRdb's table has in-frame clones only and misses some. The V and J calls and clone size are taken from that table; D and trimming were inferred from the DNA. The sample gives some 41,000 clones, 90% to 95% of which show up once; approximately 14% is in the top ten. J is TRBJ1-6 and V is TRBV7-8; no definite D call. The specimen sequenced was peripheral blood. This receptor was identified in a woman aged 25 to 45 in a cohort sampled during active COVID-19. CDR3 nucleotide sequence: TGTGCCAGCAGCCGCGAGGGAGATTCACCCCTCCACTTT. Translated: CASSREGDSPLHF.